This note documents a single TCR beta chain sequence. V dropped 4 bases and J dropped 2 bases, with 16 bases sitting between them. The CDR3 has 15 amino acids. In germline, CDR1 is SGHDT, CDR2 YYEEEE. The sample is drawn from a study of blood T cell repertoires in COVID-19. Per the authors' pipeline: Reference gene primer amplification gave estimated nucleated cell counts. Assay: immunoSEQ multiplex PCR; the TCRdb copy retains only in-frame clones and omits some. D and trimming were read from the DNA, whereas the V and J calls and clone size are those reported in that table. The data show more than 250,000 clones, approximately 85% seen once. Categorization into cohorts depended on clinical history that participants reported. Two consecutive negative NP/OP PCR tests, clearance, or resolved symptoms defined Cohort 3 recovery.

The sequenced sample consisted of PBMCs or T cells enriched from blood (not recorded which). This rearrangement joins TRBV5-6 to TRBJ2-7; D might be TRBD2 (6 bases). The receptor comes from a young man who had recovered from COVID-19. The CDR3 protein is CASSKPGTGTYEQYF. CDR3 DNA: TGTGCCAGCAGCAAGCCCGGGACTGGAACCTACGAGCAGTACTTC.